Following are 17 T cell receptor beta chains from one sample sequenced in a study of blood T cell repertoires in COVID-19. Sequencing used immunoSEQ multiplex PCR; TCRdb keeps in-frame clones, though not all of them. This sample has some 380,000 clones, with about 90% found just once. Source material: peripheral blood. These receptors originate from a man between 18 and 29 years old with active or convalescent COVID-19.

The CDR3 DNA is TGTGCCAGCAGGGGACAGATCTATGGCTACACCTTC. Amino acids: CASRGQIYGYTF. The chain carries TRBV27 and TRBJ1-2, with TRBD1 identical over 7 bases. The V and J ends lost 6 bases and 4 bases, in that order; junction bases with no gene match: 2. The CDR3 length is 12 residues. Germline V gives CDR1 MNHEY, CDR2 SMNVEV (reference sequence).

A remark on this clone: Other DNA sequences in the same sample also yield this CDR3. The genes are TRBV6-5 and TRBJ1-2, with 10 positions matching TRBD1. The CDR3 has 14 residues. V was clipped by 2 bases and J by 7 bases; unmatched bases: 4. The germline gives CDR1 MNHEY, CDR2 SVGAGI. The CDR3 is CASSYTGTGAGYTF. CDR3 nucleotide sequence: TGTGCCAGCAGTTACACCGGGACAGGGGCTGGCTACACCTTC.

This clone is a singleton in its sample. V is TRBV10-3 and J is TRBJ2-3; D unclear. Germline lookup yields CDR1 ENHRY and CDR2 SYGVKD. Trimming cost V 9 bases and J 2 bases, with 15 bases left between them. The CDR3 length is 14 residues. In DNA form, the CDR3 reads TGTGCCATTTTCAATCCGGGTCACACAGATACGCAGTATTTT. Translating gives CAIFNPGHTDTQYF.

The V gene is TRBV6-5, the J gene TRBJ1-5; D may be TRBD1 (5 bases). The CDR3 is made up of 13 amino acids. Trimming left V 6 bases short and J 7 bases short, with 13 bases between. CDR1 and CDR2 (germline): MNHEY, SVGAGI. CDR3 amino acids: CASRQGRQQPQHF. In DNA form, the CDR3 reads TGTGCCAGCAGGCAGGGTCGTCAACAGCCCCAGCATTTT.

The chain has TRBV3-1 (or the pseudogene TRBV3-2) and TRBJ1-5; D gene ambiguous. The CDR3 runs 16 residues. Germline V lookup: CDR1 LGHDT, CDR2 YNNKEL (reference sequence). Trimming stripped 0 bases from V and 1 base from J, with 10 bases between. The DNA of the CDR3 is TGTGCCAGCAGCCAAGAGGTGGAGGGAAGCAATCAGCCCCAGCATTTT. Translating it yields CASSQEVEGSNQPQHF.

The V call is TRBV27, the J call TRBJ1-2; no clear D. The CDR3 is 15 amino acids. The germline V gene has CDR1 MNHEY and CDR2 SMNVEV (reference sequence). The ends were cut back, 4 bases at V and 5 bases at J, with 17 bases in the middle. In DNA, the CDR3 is TGTGCCAGCAGTTCGTACTCCGATCGTTTGTATGGCTACACCTTC. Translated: CASSSYSDRLYGYTF.

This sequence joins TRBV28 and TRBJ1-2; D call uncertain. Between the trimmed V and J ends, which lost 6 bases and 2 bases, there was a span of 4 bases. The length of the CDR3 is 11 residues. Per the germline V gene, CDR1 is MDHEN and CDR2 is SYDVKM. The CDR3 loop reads CASSINYGYTF. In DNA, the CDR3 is TGTGCCAGCAGCATCAACTATGGCTACACCTTC.

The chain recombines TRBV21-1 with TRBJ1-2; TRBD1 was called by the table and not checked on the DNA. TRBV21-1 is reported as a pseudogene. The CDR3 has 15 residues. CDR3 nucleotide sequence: TGTGCCAGCAGGAAAACCGGGACAGCCAGCTATGGCTACACCTTC. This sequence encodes CASRKTGTASYGYTF.

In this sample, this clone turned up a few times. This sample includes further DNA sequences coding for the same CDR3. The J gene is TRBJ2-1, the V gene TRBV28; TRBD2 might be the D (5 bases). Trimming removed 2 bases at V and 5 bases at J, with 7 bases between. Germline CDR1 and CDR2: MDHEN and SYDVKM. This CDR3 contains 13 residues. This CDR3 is CASSLTGDNEQFF. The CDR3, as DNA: TGTGCCAGCAGTTTAACCGGGGACAATGAGCAGTTCTTC.

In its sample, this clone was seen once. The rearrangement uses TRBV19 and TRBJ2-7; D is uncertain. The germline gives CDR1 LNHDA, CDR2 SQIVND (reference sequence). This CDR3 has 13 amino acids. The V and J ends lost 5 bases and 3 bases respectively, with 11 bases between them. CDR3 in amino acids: CASSLLIFYEQYF. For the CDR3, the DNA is TGTGCCAGTAGTCTCTTAATTTTCTACGAGCAGTACTTC.

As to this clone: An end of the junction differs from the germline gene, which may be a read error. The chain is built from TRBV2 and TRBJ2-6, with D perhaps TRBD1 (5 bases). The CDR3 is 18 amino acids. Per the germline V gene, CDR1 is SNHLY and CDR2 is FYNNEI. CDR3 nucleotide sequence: TGTGCCAGCAGCCCCCTGGGCAGGGTGAGCTCTGGGGCCAACGTGCTGACTTTC. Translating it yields CASSPLGRVSSGANVLTF.

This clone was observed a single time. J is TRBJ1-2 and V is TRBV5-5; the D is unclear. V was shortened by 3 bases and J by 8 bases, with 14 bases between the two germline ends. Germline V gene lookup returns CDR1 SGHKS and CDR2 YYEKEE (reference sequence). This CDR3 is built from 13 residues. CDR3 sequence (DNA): TGTGCCAGCAGCTCGACAAACAGAGAAGGCTACACCTTC. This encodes CASSSTNREGYTF.

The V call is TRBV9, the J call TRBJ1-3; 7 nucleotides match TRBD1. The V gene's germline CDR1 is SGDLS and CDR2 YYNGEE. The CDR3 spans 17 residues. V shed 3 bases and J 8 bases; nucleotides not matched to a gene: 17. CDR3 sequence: CASSALESYRGLDTIYF. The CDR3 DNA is TGTGCCAGCAGCGCCCTAGAGTCGTACAGGGGCCTAGACACCATATATTTT.

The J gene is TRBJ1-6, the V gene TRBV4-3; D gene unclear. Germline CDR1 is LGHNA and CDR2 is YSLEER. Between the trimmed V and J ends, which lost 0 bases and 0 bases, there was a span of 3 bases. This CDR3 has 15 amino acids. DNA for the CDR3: TGCGCCAGCAGCCAAGAGAGCTCCTATAATTCACCCCTCCACTTT. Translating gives CASSQESSYNSPLHF.

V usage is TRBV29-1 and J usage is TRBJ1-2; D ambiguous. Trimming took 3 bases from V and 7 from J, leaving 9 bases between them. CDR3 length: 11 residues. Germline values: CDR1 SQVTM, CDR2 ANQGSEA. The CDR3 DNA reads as TGCAGCGTTGACGCGGTTGGTGGCTACACCTTC. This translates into CSVDAVGGYTF.

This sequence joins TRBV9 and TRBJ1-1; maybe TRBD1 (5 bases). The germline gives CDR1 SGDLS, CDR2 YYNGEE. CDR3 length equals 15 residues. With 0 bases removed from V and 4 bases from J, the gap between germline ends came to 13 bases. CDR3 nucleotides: TGTGCCAGCAGCGTAGATCCAGGGAGGGGCACTGAAGCTTTCTTT. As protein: CASSVDPGRGTEAFF. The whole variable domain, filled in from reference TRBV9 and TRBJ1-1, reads DSGVTQTPKHLITATGQRVTLRCSPRSGDLSVYWYQQSLDQGLQFLIQYYNGEERAKGNILERFSAQQFPDLHSELNLSSLELGDSALYFCASSVDPGRGTEAFFGQGTRLTVV.

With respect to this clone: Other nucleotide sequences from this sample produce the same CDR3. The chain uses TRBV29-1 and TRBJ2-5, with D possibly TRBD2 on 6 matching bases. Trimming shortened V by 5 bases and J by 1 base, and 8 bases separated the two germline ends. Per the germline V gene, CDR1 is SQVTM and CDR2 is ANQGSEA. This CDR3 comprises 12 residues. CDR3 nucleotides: TGCAGCGTTAGTAGCGGCCAAGAGACCCAGTACTTC. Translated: CSVSSGQETQYF.